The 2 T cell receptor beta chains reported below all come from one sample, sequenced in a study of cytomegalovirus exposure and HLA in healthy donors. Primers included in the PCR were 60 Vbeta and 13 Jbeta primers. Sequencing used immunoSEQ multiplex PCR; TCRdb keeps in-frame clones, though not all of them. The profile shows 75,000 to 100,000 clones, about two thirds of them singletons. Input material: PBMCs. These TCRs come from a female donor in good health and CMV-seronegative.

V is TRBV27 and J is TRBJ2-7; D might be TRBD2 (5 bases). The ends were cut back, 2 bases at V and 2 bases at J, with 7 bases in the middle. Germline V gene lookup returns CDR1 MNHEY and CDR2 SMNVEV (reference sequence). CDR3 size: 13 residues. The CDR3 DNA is TGTGCCAGCAGTTTAGGGAGCGCCTACGAGCAGTACTTC. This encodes CASSLGSAYEQYF.

CDR3 in DNA: TGTGCCAGCAGTGGGCGGACTAGTAGGTTGAATGAGCAGTTCTTC. Protein: CASSGRTSRLNEQFF. The genes are TRBV6-6 and TRBJ2-1, with 7 bases lining up with TRBD2. The CDR3 has 15 amino acids. The J segment lost 7 bases and the V segment lost 5 bases, leaving 11 bases of the junction unmatched. Germline-derived CDR1 and CDR2 are MNHNY and SVGAGI (reference sequence).